The clone carrying this T cell receptor beta chain was seen more than once but under ten times. The method was immunoSEQ multiplex PCR; TCRdb's version includes in-frame clones alone and lacks a portion of them. Of 6,500 to 8,000 clones listed, more than 65% are singletons. The sample is drawn from a study of neoadjuvant anti-PD-1 for oral cavity cancer. About the research overall: Patients mostly received three to four biweekly nivolumab doses at 3 mg/kg before surgery. Non-progressing patients received a fourth nivolumab dose near day 43, then surgery on days 50-56.

Germline V gene lookup returns CDR1 MNHNS and CDR2 SASEGT. V lost 7 bases and J lost 2, with 15 bases in between. The CDR3 length is 15 residues. Time point described: after neoadjuvant nivolumab, at surgical resection. This specimen consisted of PBMCs, obtained after nivolumab (anti-PD-1) treatment. The TCR originated in a person aged 35 to 85 with oral cavity squamous cell carcinoma. The rearrangement joins TRBV6-1 to TRBJ1-5; maybe TRBD1 (5 bases). CDR3 nucleotide sequence: TGTGCCAGCACAGCCCGGGACTGGGGCAATCAGCCCCAGCATTTT. This codes for CASTARDWGNQPQHF.